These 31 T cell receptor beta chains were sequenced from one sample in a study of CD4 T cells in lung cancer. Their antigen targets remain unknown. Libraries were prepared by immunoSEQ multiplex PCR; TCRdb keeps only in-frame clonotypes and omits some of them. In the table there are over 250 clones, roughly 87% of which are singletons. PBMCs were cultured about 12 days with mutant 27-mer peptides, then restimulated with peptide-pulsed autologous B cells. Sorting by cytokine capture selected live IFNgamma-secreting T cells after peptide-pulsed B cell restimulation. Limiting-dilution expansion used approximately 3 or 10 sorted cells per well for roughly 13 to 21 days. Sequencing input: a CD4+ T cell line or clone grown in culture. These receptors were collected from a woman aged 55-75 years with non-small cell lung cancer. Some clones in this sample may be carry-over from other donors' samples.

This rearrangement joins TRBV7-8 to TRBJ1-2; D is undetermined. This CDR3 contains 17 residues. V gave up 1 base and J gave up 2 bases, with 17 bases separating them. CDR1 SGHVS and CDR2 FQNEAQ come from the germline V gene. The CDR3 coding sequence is TGTGCCAGCAGCTTAGGTCAGGACTGGGAGTCCAACTATGGCTACACCTTC. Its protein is CASSLGQDWESNYGYTF.

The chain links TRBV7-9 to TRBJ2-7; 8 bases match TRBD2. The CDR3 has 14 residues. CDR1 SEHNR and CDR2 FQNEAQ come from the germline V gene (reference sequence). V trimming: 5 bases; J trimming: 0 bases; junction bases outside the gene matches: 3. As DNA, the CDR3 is TGTGCCAGCAGCGTCAGCGGGAGCTCCTACGAGCAGTACTTC. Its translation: CASSVSGSSYEQYF.

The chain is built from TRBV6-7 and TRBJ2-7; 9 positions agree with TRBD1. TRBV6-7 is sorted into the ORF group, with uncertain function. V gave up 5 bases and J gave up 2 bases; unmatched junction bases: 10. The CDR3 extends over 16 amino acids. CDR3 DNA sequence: TGTGCCAGCAGTGAGGACAGGGGCTCCGATCCCTACGAGCAGTACTTC. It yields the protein CASSEDRGSDPYEQYF.

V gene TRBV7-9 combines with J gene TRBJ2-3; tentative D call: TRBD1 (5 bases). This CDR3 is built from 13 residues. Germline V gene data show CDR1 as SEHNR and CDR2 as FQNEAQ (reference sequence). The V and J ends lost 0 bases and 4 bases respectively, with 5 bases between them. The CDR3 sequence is CASSLAGPDTQYF. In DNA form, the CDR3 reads TGTGCCAGCAGCTTAGCGGGGCCAGATACGCAGTATTTT.

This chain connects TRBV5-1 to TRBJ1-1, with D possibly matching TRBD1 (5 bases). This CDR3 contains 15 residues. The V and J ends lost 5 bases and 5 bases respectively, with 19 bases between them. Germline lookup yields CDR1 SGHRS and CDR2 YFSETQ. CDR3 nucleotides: TGCGCCAGCAGTCGGGGGACGCCCCCGGGGACTGAAGCTTTCTTT. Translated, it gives CASSRGTPPGTEAFF.

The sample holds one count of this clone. The CDR3: CASSEPGDTGELFF. DNA of the CDR3: TGTGCCAGCAGTGAACCGGGGGACACCGGGGAGCTGTTTTTT. The J gene is TRBJ2-2, the V gene TRBV6-1; possible D gene TRBD2, 6 bases. Between the trimmed V and J ends, which lost 2 bases and 3 bases, there was a span of 7 bases. Germline assignment: CDR1 MNHNS and CDR2 SASEGT. CDR3 length: 14 amino acids.

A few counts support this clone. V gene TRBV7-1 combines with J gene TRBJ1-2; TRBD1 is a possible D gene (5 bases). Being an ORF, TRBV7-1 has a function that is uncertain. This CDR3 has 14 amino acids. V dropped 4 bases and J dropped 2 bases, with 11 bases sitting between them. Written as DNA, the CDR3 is TGTGCCAGCAGCTTAGCGCACAGGAACTATGGCTACACCTTC. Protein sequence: CASSLAHRNYGYTF.

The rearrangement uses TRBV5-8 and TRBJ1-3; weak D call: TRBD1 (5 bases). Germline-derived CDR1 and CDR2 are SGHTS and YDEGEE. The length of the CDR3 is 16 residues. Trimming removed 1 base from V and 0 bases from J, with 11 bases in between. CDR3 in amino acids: CASSLKGLSSGNTIYF. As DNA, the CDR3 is TGTGCCAGCAGCTTGAAGGGACTGAGCTCTGGAAACACCATATATTTT.

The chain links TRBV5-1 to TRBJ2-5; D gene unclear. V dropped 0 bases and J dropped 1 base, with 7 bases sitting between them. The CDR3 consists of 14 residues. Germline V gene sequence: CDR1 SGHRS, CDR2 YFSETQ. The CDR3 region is CASSLAPTQETQYF. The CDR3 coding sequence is TGCGCCAGCAGCTTGGCCCCCACCCAAGAGACCCAGTACTTC.

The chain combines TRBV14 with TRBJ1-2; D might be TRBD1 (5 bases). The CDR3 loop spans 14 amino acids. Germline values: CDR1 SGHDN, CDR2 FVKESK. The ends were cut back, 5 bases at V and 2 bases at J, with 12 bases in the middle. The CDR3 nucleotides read TGTGCCAGCAGCTTAGCGCACAGGAACTATGGCTACACCTTC. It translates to CASSLAHRNYGYTF.

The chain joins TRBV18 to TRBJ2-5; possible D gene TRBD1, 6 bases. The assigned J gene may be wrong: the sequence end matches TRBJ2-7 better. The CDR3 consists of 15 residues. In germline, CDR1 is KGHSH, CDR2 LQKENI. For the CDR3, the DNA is TGTGCCAGCTCACCGGGTGGGCAGGGGATTTACGAGCAGTACTTC. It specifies CASSPGGQGIYEQYF.

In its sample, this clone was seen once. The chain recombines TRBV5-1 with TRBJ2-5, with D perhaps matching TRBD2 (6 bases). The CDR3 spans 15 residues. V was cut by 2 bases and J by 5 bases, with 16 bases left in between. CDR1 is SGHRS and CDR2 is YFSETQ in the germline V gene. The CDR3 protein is CASSFPSVGPETQYF. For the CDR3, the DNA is TGCGCCAGCAGCTTCCCTAGCGTAGGTCCCGAGACCCAGTACTTC.

The CDR3 region has the DNA TGTGCCAGTAGTGGCCACGGGACAGGGCGACTAGAGACCCAGTACTTC. Translating gives CASSGHGTGRLETQYF. This chain joins TRBV19 and TRBJ2-5; the match to TRBD1 covers 9 bases. From germline, CDR1 is LNHDA and CDR2 SQIVND (reference sequence). The CDR3 length is 16 residues. V was clipped by 5 bases and J by 4 bases; unmatched bases: 11.

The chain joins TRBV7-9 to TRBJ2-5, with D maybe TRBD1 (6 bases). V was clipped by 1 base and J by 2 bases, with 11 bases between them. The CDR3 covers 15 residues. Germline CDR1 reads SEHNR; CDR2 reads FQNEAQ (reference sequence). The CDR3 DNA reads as TGTGCCAGCAGCTTAGTGGGGACACTACAAGAGACCCAGTACTTC. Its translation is CASSLVGTLQETQYF.

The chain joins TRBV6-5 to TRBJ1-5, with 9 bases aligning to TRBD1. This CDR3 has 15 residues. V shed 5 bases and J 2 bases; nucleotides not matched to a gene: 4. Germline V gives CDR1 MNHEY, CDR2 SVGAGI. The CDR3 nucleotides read TGTGCCAGCAGTCCGAGGACAGGGGGCAATCAGCCCCAGCATTTT. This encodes CASSPRTGGNQPQHF.

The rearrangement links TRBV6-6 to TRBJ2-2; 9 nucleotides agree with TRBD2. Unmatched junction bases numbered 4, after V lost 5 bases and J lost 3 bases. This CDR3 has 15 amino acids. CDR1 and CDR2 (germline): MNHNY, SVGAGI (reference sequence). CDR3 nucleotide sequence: TGTGCCAGCAGTAAGCGGGAGGTCGACACCGGGGAGCTGTTTTTT. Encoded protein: CASSKREVDTGELFF.

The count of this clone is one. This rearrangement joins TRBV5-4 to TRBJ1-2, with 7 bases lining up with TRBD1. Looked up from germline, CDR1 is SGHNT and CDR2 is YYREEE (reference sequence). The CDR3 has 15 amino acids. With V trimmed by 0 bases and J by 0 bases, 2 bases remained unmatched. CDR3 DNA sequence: TGTGCCAGCAGCTTGGAACAGGGGACTAACTATGGCTACACCTTC. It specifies CASSLEQGTNYGYTF. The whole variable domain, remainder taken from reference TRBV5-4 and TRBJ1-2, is ETGVTQSPTHLIKTRGQQVTLRCSSQSGHNTVSWYQQALGQGPQFIFQYYREEENGRGNFPPRFSGLQFPNYSSELNVNALELDDSALYLCASSLEQGTNYGYTFGSGTRLTVV.

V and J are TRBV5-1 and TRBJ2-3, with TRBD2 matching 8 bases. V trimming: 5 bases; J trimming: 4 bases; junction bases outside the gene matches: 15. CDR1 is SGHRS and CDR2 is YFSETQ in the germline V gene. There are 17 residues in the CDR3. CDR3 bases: TGCGCCAGCAGTCGGGGGGGGCCAGGGAATCTCGCAGATACGCAGTATTTT. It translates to CASSRGGPGNLADTQYF.

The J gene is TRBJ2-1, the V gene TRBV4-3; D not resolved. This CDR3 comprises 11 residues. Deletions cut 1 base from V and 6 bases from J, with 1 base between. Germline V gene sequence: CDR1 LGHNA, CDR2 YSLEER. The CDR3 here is CASSQANEQFF. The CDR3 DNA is TGCGCCAGCAGCCAAGCCAATGAGCAGTTCTTC.

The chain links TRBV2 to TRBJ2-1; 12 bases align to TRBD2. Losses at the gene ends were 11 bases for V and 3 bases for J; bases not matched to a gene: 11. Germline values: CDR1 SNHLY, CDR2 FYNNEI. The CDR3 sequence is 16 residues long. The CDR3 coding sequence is TGTGCCGTACAAGGGCTAGCGGGGGGGCTCTACAATGAGCAGTTCTTC. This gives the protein CAVQGLAGGLYNEQFF.

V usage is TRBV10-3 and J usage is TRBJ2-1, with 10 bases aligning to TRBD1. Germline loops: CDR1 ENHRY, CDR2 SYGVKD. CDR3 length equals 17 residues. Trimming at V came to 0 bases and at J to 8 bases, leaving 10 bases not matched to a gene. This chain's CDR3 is CAISESTGGTGDDEQFF. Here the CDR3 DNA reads TGTGCCATCAGTGAGTCCACGGGCGGGACAGGGGATGATGAGCAGTTCTTC.

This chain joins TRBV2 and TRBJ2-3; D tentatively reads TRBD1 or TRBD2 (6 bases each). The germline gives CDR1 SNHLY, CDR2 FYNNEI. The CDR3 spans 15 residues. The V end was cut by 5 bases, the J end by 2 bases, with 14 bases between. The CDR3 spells CASSTSPGATDTQYF. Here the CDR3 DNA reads TGTGCCAGCAGTACTTCCCCGGGGGCCACAGATACGCAGTATTTT.

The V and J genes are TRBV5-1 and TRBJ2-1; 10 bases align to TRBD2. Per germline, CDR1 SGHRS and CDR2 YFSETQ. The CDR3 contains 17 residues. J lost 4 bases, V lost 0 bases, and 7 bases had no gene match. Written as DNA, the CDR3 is TGCGCCAGCAGCTTGGTCCTAGCGGGGGATGCTTACAATGAGCAGTTCTTC. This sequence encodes CASSLVLAGDAYNEQFF.

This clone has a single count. The CDR3 nucleotides are TGTGCCAGCAGCTTAGTAATCCAAGAGACCCAGTACTTC. Residues: CASSLVIQETQYF. The chain carries TRBV7-2 and TRBJ2-5; no clear D. Germline CDR1 SGHTA, CDR2 FQGNSA. This CDR3 region has 13 residues. Trimming stripped 1 base from V and 1 base from J, with 4 bases between.

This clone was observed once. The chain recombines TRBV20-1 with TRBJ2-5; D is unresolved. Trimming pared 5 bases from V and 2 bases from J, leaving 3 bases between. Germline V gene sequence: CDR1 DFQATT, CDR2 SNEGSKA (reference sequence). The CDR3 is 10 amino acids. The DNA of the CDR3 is TGCAGTGCTTCACAAGAGACCCAGTACTTC. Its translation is CSASQETQYF.

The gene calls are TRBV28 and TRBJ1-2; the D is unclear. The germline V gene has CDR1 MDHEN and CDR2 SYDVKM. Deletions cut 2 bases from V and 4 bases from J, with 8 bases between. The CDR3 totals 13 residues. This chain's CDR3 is CASSLAVIYGYTF. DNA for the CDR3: TGTGCCAGCAGTTTAGCGGTTATCTATGGCTACACCTTC.

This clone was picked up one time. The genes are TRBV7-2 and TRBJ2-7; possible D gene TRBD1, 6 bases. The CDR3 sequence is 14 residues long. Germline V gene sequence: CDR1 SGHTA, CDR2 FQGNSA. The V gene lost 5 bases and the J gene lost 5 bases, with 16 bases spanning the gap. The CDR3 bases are TGTGCCAGCAGCGCCAGGACAGCAGCGGACGAGCAGTACTTC. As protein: CASSARTAADEQYF.

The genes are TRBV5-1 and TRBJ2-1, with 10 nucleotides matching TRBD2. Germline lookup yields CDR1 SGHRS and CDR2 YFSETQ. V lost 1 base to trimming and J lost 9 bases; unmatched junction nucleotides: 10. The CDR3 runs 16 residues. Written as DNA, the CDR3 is TGCGCCAGCAGCTTGCGACTAGCGGGCCTTCACGGTGAGCAGTTCTTC. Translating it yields CASSLRLAGLHGEQFF.

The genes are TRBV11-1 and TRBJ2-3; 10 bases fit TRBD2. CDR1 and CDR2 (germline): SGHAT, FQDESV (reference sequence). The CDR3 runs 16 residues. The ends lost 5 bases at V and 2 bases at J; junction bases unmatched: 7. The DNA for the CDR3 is TGTGCCAGCAGCCCTCATAGCGGGGGGCCCACAGATACGCAGTATTTT. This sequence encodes CASSPHSGGPTDTQYF.

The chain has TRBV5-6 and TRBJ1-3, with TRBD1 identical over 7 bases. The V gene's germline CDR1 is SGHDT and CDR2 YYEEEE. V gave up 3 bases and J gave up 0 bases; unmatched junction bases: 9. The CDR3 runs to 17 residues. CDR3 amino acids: CASSSLQGTYSGNTIYF. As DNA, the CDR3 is TGTGCCAGCAGCTCTCTACAGGGGACCTACTCTGGAAACACCATATATTTT. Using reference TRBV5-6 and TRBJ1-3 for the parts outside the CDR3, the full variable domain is DAGVTQSPTHLIKTRGQQVTLRCSPKSGHDTVSWYQQALGQGPQFIFQYYEEEERQRGNFPDRFSGHQFPNYSSELNVNALLLGDSALYLCASSSLQGTYSGNTIYFGEGSWLTVV.

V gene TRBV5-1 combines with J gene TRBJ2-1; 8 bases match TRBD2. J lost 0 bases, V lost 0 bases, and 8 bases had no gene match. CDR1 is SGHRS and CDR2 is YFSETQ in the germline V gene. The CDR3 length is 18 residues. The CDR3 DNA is TGCGCCAGCAGCTTGGAGGCTACGGGAGGGGGCTCCTACAATGAGCAGTTCTTC. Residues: CASSLEATGGGSYNEQFF.